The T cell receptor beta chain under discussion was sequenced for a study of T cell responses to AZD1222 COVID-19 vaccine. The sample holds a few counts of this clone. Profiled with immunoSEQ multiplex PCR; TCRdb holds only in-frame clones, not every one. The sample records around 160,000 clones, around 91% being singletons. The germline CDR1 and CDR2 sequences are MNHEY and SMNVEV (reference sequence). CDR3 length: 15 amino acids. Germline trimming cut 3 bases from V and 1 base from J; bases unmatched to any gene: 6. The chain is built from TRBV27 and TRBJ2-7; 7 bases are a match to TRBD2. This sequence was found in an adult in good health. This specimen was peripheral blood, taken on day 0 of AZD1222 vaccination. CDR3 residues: CASSLASGKSYEQYF. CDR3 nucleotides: TGTGCCAGCAGTTTGGCGAGCGGGAAATCCTACGAGCAGTACTTC.